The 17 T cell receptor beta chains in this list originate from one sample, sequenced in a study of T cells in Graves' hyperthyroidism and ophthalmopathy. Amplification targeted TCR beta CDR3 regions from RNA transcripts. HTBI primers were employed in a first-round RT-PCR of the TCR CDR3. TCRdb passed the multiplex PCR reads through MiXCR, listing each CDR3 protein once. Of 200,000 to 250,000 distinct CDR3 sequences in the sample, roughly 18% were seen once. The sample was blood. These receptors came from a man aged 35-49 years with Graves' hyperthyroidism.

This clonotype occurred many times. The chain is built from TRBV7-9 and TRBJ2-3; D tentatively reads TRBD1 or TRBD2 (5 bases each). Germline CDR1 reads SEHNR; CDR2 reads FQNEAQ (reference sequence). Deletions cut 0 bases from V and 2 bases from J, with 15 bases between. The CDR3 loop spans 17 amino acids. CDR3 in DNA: TGTGCCAGCAGCTTAGCTGCCGGGACCGAGATCACAGATACGCAGTATTTT. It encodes CASSLAAGTEITDTQYF.

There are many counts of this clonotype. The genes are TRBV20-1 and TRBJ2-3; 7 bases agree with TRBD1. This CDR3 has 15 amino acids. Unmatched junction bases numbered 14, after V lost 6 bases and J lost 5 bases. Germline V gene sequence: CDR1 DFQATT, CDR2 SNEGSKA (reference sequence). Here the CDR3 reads CSAQQFQGVRDTQYF. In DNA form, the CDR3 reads TGCAGTGCGCAGCAGTTTCAGGGGGTGAGAGATACGCAGTATTTT.

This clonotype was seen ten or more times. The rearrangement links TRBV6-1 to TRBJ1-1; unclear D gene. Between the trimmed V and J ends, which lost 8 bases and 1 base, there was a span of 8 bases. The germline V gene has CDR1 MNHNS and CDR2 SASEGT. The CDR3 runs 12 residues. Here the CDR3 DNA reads TGTGCCAGCCGTCAAGGGAACACTGAAGCTTTCTTT. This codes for CASRQGNTEAFF.

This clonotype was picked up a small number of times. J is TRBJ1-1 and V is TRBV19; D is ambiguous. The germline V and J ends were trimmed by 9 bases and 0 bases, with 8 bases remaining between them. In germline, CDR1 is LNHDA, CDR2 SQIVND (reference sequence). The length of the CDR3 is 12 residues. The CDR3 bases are TGTGCCAGCCCCCCCGTGAACACTGAAGCTTTCTTT. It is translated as CASPPVNTEAFF.

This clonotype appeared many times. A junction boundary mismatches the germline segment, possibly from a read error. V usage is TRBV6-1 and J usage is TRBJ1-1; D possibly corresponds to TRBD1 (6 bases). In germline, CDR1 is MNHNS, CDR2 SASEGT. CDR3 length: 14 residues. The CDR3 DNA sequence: TGTGCCAGCCGGATTGAGGGGGGATGGACTGAAGCCTTCTTT. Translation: CASRIEGGWTEAFF.

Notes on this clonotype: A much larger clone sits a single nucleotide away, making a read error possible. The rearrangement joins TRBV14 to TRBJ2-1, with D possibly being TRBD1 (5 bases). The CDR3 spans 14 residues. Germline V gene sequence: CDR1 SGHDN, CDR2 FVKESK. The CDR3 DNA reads TGTGCCGGCAGCCAAGGGCAGGGCTACAATGAGCAGTTCTTC. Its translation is CAGSQGQGYNEQFF.

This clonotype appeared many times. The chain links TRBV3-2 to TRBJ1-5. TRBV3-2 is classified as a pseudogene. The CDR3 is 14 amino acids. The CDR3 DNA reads TGTGCCAGCGAGCCGGGTCCTCCTCATCAGCCCCAGCATTTT. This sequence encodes CASEPGPPHQPQHF.

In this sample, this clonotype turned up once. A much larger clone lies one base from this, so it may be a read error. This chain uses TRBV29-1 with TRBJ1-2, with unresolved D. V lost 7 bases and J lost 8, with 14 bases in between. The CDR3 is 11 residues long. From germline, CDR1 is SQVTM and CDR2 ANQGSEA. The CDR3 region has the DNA TGCAGCGGTGGCGGAACGGACGGCTACACCTTC. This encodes CSGGGTDGYTF.

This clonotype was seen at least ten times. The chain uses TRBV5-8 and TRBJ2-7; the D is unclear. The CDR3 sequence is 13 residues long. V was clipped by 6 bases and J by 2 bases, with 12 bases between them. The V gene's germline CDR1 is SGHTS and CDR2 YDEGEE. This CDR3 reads CASTPYTTYEQYF. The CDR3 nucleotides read TGTGCCAGCACTCCATACACGACCTACGAGCAGTACTTC.

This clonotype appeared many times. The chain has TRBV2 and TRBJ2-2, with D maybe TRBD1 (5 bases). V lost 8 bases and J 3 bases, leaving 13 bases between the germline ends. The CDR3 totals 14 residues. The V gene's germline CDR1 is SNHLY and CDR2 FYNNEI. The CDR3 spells CASARQGYTGELFF. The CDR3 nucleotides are TGTGCCAGCGCCCGGCAGGGATACACCGGGGAGCTGTTTTTT.

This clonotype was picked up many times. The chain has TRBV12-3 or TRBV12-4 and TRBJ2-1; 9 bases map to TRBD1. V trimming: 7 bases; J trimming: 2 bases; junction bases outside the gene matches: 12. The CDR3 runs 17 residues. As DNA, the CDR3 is TGTGCCAGCACCCTATTGAGAACAGGGGGCCCCTACAATGAGCAGTTCTTC. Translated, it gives CASTLLRTGGPYNEQFF.

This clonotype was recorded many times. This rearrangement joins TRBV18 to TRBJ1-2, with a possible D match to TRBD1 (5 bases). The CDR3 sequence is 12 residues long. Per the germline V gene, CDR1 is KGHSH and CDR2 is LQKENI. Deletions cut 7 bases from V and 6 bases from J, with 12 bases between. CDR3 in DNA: TGTGCCAGCTGGGACTCCGGAGATGGCTACACCTTC. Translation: CASWDSGDGYTF.

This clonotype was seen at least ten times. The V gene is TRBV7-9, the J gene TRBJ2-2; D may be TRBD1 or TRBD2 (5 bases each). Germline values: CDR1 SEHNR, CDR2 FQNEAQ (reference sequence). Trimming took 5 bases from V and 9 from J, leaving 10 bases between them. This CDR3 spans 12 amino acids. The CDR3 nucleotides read TGTGCCAGCAGCGAGGGGAGCCGGGAGCTGTTTTTT. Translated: CASSEGSRELFF.

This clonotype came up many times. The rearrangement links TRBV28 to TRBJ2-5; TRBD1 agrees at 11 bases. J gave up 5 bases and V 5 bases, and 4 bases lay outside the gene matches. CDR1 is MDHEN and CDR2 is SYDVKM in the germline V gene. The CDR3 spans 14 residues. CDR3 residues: CASSRDRGTETQYF. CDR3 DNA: TGTGCCAGCAGTCGGGACAGGGGGACGGAGACCCAGTACTTC.

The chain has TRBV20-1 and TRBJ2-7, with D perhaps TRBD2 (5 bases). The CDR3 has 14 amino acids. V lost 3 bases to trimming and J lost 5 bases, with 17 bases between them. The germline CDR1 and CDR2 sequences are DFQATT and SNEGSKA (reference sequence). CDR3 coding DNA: TGCAGTGCTAGGCGGGTCGTGGGAGCGAACGAGCAGTACTTC. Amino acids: CSARRVVGANEQYF.

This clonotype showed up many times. For the CDR3, the DNA is TGTGCCAGCAGCGCTCGGGACAGGGCCCCCAATGAGCAGTTCTTC. This translates into CASSARDRAPNEQFF. V gene TRBV11-3 combines with J gene TRBJ2-1; TRBD1 matches 9 bases. The germline V gene encodes CDR1 SGHNT and CDR2 YENEEA. V lost 5 bases to trimming and J lost 6 bases; unmatched junction nucleotides: 8. CDR3 size: 15 residues.

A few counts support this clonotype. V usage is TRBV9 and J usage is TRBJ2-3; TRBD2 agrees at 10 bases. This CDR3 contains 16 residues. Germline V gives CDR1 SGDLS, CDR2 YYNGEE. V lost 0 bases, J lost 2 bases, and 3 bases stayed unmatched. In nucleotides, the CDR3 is TGTGCCAGCAGCGTAGGCGGGACTAGCGACACAGATACGCAGTATTTT. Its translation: CASSVGGTSDTDTQYF.